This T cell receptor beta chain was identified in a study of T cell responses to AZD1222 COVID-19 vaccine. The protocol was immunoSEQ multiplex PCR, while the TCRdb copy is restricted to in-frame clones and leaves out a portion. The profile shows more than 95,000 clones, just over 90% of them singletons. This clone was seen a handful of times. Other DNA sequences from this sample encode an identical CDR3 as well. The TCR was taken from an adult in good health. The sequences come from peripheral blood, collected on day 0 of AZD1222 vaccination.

The CDR3 spells CASSLVAGGSYEQYF. Written as DNA, the CDR3 is TGCGCCAGCAGCTTGGTAGCGGGAGGGTCCTACGAGCAGTACTTC. The chain is built from TRBV5-1 and TRBJ2-7; TRBD2 aligns across 11 bases. The germline V gene has CDR1 SGHRS and CDR2 YFSETQ. V gave up 0 bases and J gave up 1 base; unmatched junction bases: 0. The CDR3 spans 15 residues.